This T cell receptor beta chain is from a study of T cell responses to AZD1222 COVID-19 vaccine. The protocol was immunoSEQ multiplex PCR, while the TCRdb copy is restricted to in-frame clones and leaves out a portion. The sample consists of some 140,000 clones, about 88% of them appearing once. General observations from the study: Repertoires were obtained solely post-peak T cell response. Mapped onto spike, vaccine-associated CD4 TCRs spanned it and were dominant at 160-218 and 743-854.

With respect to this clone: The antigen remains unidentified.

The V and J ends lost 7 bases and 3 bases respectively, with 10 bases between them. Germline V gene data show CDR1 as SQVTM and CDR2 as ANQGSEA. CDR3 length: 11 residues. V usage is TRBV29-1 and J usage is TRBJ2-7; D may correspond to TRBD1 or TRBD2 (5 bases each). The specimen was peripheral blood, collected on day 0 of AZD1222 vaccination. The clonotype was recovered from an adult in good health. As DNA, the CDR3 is TGCAGCGGTGGGACGCACTACGAGCAGTACTTC. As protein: CSGGTHYEQYF.